These 12 T cell receptor beta chains were all obtained from the same sample, sequenced in a study of shared clonotypes between healthy human individuals. The table came from immunoSEQ multiplex PCR; TCRdb's copy has only in-frame clones and leaves some out. The repertoire holds about 1.5 million clones, with approximately 98% as singletons. Input material: naive CD4+ T cells sorted from blood. Sample subset: CD45RA+ positively selected. Every receptor here comes from a man younger than 45 in good health.

The chain employs TRBV12-5 and TRBJ2-5; 12 bases are a match to TRBD1. From germline, CDR1 is LGHNT and CDR2 FRNRAP. This CDR3 is 16 amino acids long. The ends lost 5 bases at V and 4 bases at J; junction bases unmatched: 8. Here the CDR3 reads CASGGGQGARGETQYF. As DNA, the CDR3 is TGTGCTAGTGGTGGGGGACAGGGGGCGCGAGGAGAGACCCAGTACTTC. Complete variable domain (other parts from reference TRBV12-5 and TRBJ2-5): DARVTQTPRHKVTEMGQEVTMRCQPILGHNTVFWYRQTMMQGLELLAYFRNRAPLDDSGMPKDRFSAEMPDATLATLKIQPSEPRDSAVYFCASGGGQGARGETQYFGPGTRLLVL.

The chain couples TRBV28 to TRBJ1-2; D perhaps matches TRBD1 (6 bases). CDR1 and CDR2 (germline): MDHEN, SYDVKM. The V end lost 5 bases, the J end lost 7 bases, and 14 bases lay between the germline ends. CDR3 length: 13 residues. As DNA, the CDR3 is TGTGCCAGCAGTGGACCGACAGGATCTGGCTACACCTTC. Residues: CASSGPTGSGYTF.

The chain recombines TRBV7-2 with TRBJ2-1; no firm D call. This CDR3 comprises 14 residues. Trimming stripped 5 bases from V and 4 bases from J, with 12 bases between. CDR1 and CDR2 from the germline V gene are SGHTA and FQGNSA. For the CDR3, the DNA is TGTGCCAGCAGCGCCCGTCCCCGGTACAATGAGCAGTTCTTC. This encodes CASSARPRYNEQFF.

The V and J genes are TRBV9 and TRBJ2-3, with no clear D. The CDR3 contains 16 residues. The V gene's germline CDR1 is SGDLS and CDR2 YYNGEE. V was shortened by 0 bases and J by 2 bases, with 13 bases between the two germline ends. Written as DNA, the CDR3 is TGTGCCAGCAGCGTAGGGCTGGGGTCTCCCACAGATACGCAGTATTTT. Its protein product is CASSVGLGSPTDTQYF.

This clone was detected once. The chain is built from TRBV27 and TRBJ1-5; 12 bases match TRBD1. The junction had 17 bases not matched to a gene; V was cut back by 5 bases and J by 0 bases. Germline-derived CDR1 and CDR2 are MNHEY and SMNVEV (reference sequence). This CDR3 comprises 21 residues. CDR3 in DNA: TGTGCCAGCAGTCCAACGAATTTGCCGGGACAGGGGGCGCGTAGCAATCAGCCCCAGCATTTT. Protein sequence: CASSPTNLPGQGARSNQPQHF.

V usage is TRBV29-1 and J usage is TRBJ2-2; D uncertain. Germline V gives CDR1 SQVTM, CDR2 ANQGSEA. This CDR3 is built from 13 residues. V shed 3 bases and J shed 2 bases, with 7 bases lying between them. The CDR3 nucleotides are TGCAGCGTTGACAGGAGTAACACCGGGGAGCTGTTTTTT. As protein: CSVDRSNTGELFF.

A single count supports this clone. The rearrangement links TRBV19 to TRBJ2-5; 8 nucleotides align to TRBD2. Germline CDR1 reads LNHDA; CDR2 reads SQIVND (reference sequence). This CDR3 is built from 14 residues. With 9 bases clipped from V and 2 bases from J, the junction kept 8 bases outside the gene matches. This CDR3 reads CASQLAGRQETQYF. The CDR3 nucleotides read TGTGCCAGCCAATTAGCGGGACGGCAAGAGACCCAGTACTTC.

The chain has TRBV5-1 and TRBJ1-1; 12 bases align to TRBD1. V gave up 3 bases and J gave up 0 bases; unmatched junction bases: 3. CDR1 and CDR2 from the germline V gene are SGHRS and YFSETQ. This CDR3 region has 16 residues. The CDR3: CASSSGTGGMNTEAFF. CDR3 coding DNA: TGCGCCAGCAGCTCCGGGACAGGGGGCATGAACACTGAAGCTTTCTTT.

J is TRBJ2-7 and V is TRBV5-1; no reliable D call. The germline CDR1 and CDR2 sequences are SGHRS and YFSETQ. Trimming stripped 4 bases from V and 2 bases from J, with 13 bases between. The CDR3 has 14 residues. The CDR3 here is CASSEGAGTYEQYF. CDR3 coding DNA: TGCGCCAGCAGCGAAGGAGCCGGCACCTACGAGCAGTACTTC.

This sequence joins TRBV18 and TRBJ1-4; unclear D gene. The ends were cut back, 4 bases at V and 8 bases at J, with 14 bases in the middle. This CDR3 spans 14 amino acids. Germline-derived CDR1 and CDR2 are KGHSH and LQKENI. CDR3 bases: TGTGCCAGCTCACGGGAGTTTAGCGGCGAAAAACTGTTTTTT. Its translation: CASSREFSGEKLFF.

This chain uses TRBV4-1 with TRBJ1-5; D is perhaps TRBD1 (6 bases). V lost 3 bases, J lost 4 bases, and 16 bases lay in between. Germline CDR1 and CDR2: MGHRA and YSYEKL. The CDR3 loop spans 16 amino acids. The CDR3 DNA sequence: TGCGCCAGCAGCCAGTTGGCAGGGACACTAAATCAGCCCCAGCATTTT. This gives the protein CASSQLAGTLNQPQHF.

The V gene is TRBV10-3, the J gene TRBJ2-7, with a weak D call TRBD2 (6 bases). This CDR3 region has 13 residues. Germline CDR1 reads ENHRY; CDR2 reads SYGVKD. V shed 4 bases and J shed 4 bases, with 11 bases lying between them. The CDR3 here is CAISGGDGYEQYF. DNA for the CDR3: TGTGCCATCAGTGGGGGGGACGGATACGAGCAGTACTTC.